This T cell receptor (beta chain) was documented in a study of T cell responses to AZD1222 COVID-19 vaccine. In regard to this clone: Antigen: not known.

Overall study findings and caveats: Repertoire sampling happened only post peak T cell response. Donors skewed white British and female; clonal diversity was possibly underestimated.

Generated by immunoSEQ multiplex PCR, the TCRdb table keeps only in-frame clones and is missing some. The sample carries 70,000 to 85,000 clones, approximately 83% recorded once. V was pared by 5 bases and J by 9 bases, with 14 bases between. The germline V gene has CDR1 GTSNPN and CDR2 SVGIG (reference sequence). This CDR3 is 12 amino acids long. The source was peripheral blood, collected 28 days after the second AZD1222 dose. The receptor was derived from an adult who received the AZD1222 COVID-19 vaccine. The chain combines TRBV30 with TRBJ2-1; tentatively, D is TRBD2 (5 bases). CDR3 sequence reads: CAWEVPGIEQFF. The CDR3, as DNA: TGTGCCTGGGAAGTCCCCGGGATTGAGCAGTTCTTC.